Detailed here is one T cell receptor (beta chain). Only in-frame clones appear in the TCRdb table, and some are missing; sequencing was by immunoSEQ multiplex PCR. This table holds about 160,000 clones, roughly 94% found once. J lost 6 bases, V lost 1 base, and 10 bases had no gene match. This CDR3 region has 18 residues. Per the germline V gene, CDR1 is MGHDK and CDR2 is SYGVNS. The data were taken from a study of control samples from healthy donors and cancer patients. This chain uses TRBV25-1 with TRBJ2-2; 11 bases are shared with TRBD2. Sample: blood. The clonotype was recovered from a woman in her forties in good health. The CDR3 protein is CASSESPSGGPRAGELFF. In nucleotides, the CDR3 is TGTGCCAGCAGTGAATCCCCTAGCGGGGGGCCCCGGGCCGGGGAGCTGTTTTTT.